The clone carrying this TCR beta chain occurred a few times. Its specificity is unknown. Thyroid surgery was performed in patients who had received no treatment beforehand. This sample is drawn from a study of metastatic and nonmetastatic thyroid tumors. The overall study: Malignant and benign thyroid patients had repertoires compared in peripheral blood and tumor or nodule tissue.

Findings and caveats of the study: Significantly higher TCR beta diversity was reportedly seen in malignant thyroid tumors than benign nodules, in blood and tumor.

CDR3 length: 13 residues. Trimming removed 11 bases from V and 3 bases from J; junction bases left unmatched: 9. Germline V CDR1 and CDR2: LNHDA, SQIVND (reference sequence). In the study's own analysis: In papillary thyroid cancer, a distant-metastasis classifier was built using CDR3 differences across clinicopathological groups. Via MiXCR, TCRdb re-called the PCR reads. TCRdb, not the authors, supplied the V and J calls. Of 15,000 to 20,000 clones listed, 25% to 30% are singletons. The clonotype originates from a female donor with papillary thyroid cancer or a benign thyroid nodule (not recorded which). Some clones in this sample may be carry-over from other donors' samples. Sequences were obtained from tumor tissue. The chain recombines TRBV19 with TRBJ2-7; 8 bases fit TRBD1. The CDR3 nucleotides read TGTGCCGGCTCGGACAGGGAAAGCTACGAGCAGTACTTC. It encodes CAGSDRESYEQYF.